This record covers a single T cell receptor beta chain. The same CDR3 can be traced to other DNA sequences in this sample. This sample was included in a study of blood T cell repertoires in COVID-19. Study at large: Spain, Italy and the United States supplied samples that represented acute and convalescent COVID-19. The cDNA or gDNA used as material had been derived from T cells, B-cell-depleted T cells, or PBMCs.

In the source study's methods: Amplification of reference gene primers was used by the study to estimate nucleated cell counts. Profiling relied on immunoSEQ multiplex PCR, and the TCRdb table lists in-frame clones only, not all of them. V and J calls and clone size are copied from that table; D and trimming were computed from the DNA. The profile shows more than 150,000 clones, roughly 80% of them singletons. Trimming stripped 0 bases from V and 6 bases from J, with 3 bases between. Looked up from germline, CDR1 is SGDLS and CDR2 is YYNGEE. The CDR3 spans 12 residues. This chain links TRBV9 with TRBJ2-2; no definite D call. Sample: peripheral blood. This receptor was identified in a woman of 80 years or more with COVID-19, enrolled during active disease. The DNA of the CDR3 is TGTGCCAGCAGCGTAGCCGCCGGGGAGCTGTTTTTT. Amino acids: CASSVAAGELFF.